The T cell receptor (beta chain) under discussion was sequenced for a study of tumor-infiltrating lymphocytes in primary liver carcinoma (dated by TCRdb to 2017 to 2019). Turning to the overall study: Five patients with histopathologically diagnosed primary liver carcinoma underwent surgical resection in China between November 2015 and March 2016. Of the five patients, three men and two women aged 30 to 69 years, four had hepatocellular carcinoma and one had combined HCC and intrahepatic cholangiocarcinoma. The tumors of the five patients were staged as T1-T3 N0M0, with maximum diameters ranging from roughly 4 to 11 cm. Samples yielded roughly 3.5 to 7.13 million productive TCRbeta reads; read depth did not differ significantly between tissue types. Across five regions of each liver tumor, along with adjacent normal tissue and blood, the study brought together TCRbeta repertoire sequencing, expression microarrays and whole-exome sequencing. A total of roughly 35 specimens from 5 patients went through TCRbeta repertoire sequencing, namely 25 tumor regions, 5 adjacent noncancerous liver tissues and 5 peripheral blood samples. Technical replicate repertoires showed high reproducibility, with mean shared-clone rates about 0.86 and correlation coefficients above 0.95.

About this clonotype itself: Its recognized antigen is unknown. No base quality information exists; no much larger clone differs at one position.

General study outcomes and caveats: The study included only a few patients, and the authors note findings should be validated in a larger study. Compared with blood, tumors had a significantly larger share of the repertoire taken up by the top 250 clones (p = 0.039). Pairs of tumor regions showed greater repertoire overlap (mean 36%) than tumor-adjacent pairs (roughly 17%) or tumor-blood pairs (roughly 14%), which is consistent with antigen-driven expansion. Only the TCR beta chain was sequenced, which likely underestimates true repertoire diversity because unpaired alpha chains were not captured. Bulk unsorted samples precluded comparing CD4+ and CD8+ T cell repertoires.

Starting from around 500 ng total RNA, TCRbeta-specific cDNA was produced by reverse transcription with a constant-region primer and ProtoScript II reverse transcriptase. The TCRbeta libraries were prepared through three rounds of nested multiplex PCR following a slightly modified ARM-PCR procedure. The first two PCR rounds used multiplex TRBV1-TRBV30 forward primers with a Cbeta reverse primer, each for 10 cycles. Sample barcodes and Illumina adapters were added in a final 25-cycle PCR using Deep VentR polymerase. Before sequencing, amplicons between 200 and 500 bp were purified from gel using a QIAquick gel extraction kit. An Illumina HiSeq 2500 was used to sequence the TCRbeta amplicons, generating 250-bp paired-end reads. Per the authors' processing: Quality trimming of reads was performed with Trimmomatic v0.33, and paired reads were merged with FLASH v1.2.11 so that full CDR3 sequences could be recovered. V, D and J germline segments were assigned to the rearranged TCRbeta sequences using MiGEC v1.2.1b. VDJtools v1.0.0 computed clonotype statistics and Shannon-Wiener diversity indices. Except for diversity analysis, only the 250 most abundant clonotypes of each sample were used in subsequent analyses to reduce sampling bias. Starting from the raw public reads, TCRdb applied fastp trimming at Q25, assembled clones with MiXCR and retained in-frame beta chains. For every CDR3 protein sequence, its rows merge into one entry that carries the most common genes and DNA. The V and J calls were determined by TCRdb, not by the authors. The table for this sample lists 180,000 or so distinct CDR3 sequences; about 55% of them were counted only once. The top ten hold 65% to 80% of the sample.

The CDR3, from cysteine to phenylalanine, totals 17 residues. Only the CDR3 region is kept as DNA, spanning 51 bases read in frame from base 1. From a lookup of the germline V gene, CDR1 and CDR2 are MGHRA and YSYEKL. V drops 2 bases and J drops 3 bases, leaving 20 bases in between. Blood RNA was extracted from unsorted whole blood using TRIzol reagent, and germline DNA was obtained with the DNeasy Blood & Tissue kit. At the time of sampling, the patients were treatment-naive and had chronic HBV infection. Before surgery, about 4 milliliters of peripheral blood were drawn into K2EDTA tubes. The sequence derives from a man in his forties with primary liver carcinoma and hepatitis B virus infection. In this chain, TRBV4-1 is recombined with TRBJ2-7; the D region possibly corresponds to TRBD2 (6 bases align). Sequenced input: peripheral blood. The DNA is as follows: TGCGCCAGCAGCCAACTGGAAGAAACTAGCAGGAGCTACGAGCAGTACTTC. It encodes CASSQLEETSRSYEQYF.